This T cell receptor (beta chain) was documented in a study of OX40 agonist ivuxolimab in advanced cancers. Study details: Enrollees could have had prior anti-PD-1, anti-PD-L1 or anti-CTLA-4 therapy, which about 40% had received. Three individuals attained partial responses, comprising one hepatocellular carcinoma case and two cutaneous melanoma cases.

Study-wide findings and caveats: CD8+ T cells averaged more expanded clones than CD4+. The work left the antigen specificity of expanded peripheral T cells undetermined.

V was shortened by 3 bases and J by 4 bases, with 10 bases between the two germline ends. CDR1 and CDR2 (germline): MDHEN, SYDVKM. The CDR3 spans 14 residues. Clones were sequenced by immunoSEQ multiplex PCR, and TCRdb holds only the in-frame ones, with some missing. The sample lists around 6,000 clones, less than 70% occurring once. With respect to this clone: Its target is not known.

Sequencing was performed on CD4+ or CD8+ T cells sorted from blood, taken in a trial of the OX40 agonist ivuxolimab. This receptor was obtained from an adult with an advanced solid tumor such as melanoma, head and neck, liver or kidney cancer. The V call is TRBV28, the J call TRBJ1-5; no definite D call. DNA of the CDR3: TGTGCCAGCAGTTTCGTGGGAGATAATCAGCCCCAGCATTTT. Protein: CASSFVGDNQPQHF.